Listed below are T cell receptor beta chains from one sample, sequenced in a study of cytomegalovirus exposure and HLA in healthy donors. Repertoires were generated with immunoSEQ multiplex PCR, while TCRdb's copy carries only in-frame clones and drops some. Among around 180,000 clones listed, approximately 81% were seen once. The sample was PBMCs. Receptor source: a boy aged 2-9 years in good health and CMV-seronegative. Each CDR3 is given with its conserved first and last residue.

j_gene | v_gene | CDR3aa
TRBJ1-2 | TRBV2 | CATTGVNGYTF
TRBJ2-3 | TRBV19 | CASSGWGGWTDTQYF
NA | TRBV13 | CASSPVHAYEQYF
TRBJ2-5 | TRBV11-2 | CASSPRLGTSGGQETQYF
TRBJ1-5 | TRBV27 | CASSSSPGLRPQHF
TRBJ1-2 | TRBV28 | CASRVTGAALGYGYTF
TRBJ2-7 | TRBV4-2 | CASSQGWGQERYEQYF
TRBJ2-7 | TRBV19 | CATTTASYEQYF
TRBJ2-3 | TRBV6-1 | CASSVNRADTDTQYF
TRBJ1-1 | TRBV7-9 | CSSSGGTDEAFF